A selection of T cell receptor beta chains follows, all from one sample in a study of blood T cell repertoires in COVID-19. Some clones are missing from TCRdb's copy, which holds only in-frame ones; the method was immunoSEQ multiplex PCR. The sample holds approximately 77,000 clones, more than 80% seen once. The sequencing sample was made of peripheral blood. The origin of the receptors is a woman in her seventies with acute or convalescent COVID-19. Both conserved end residues are part of each CDR3. Fields, in order: V gene, CDR3 protein.

TRBV21-1 CASSSPGLAGGWGSETQYF
TRBV6-6 CASKGLAVSSTDTQYF
TRBV2 CASRIAGGPAYEQYF
TRBV24-1 CATSEPSWRGLTGELFF
TRBV5-1 CASSPRVTNTEAFF
TRBV5-4 CASSLEQGDSPLHF
TRBV5-6 CASSWTGYTEAFF
TRBV19 CASSIKTGSEAFF
TRBV18 CASSPRQGGDEAFF
TRBV6-5 CASSYSIPAGSTEAFF
TRBV7-9 CASSPLSGTEAFF
TRBV3-1/TRBV3-2 CASSSGNGGAIF
TRBV4-3 CASSQEVSGSNQPQHF
TRBV3-1/TRBV3-2 CASSPRGSIYEQYF
TRBV27 CASSLLPSYRDVGELFF
TRBV3-1/TRBV3-2 CASSLGGTNTEAFF
TRBV19 CASSLQGAGNTEAFF
TRBV4-2 CASSHGWGQGSSTDTQYF
TRBV19 CASSRLRTGSGTEAFF
TRBV11-3 CASSSHRGQADTQYF
TRBV2 CASSVHGETEAFF
TRBV7-8 CASSLVTGSNGYTF
TRBV6-5 CASRDRGNGNTIYF
TRBV5-1 CASSSRGYGPSEQYF
TRBV5-4 CASSWMNRAYGYTF
TRBV6-4 CASRSHRGSSTEAFF
TRBV27 CASSKTPGGIRDEQYF
TRBV4-3 CASSQDTGGVEKLFF
TRBV6-5 CASSPRTGGNQPQHF
TRBV9 CASSAGTGDTEAFF
TRBV15 CATSRDLGLAGRNTEAFF
TRBV27 CASSLGGTYEQYF
TRBV5-6 CASSLGTEAFF
TRBV19 CASSINRYNEQFF
TRBV19 CASSPRAGWTEAFF
TRBV4-3 CASSPGQHYGYTF
TRBV6-5 CASSPRGGTYYGYTF
TRBV9 CASSSPGGTSGDNEQFF
TRBV3-1/TRBV3-2 CASSQNPARGTDTQYF
TRBV7-9 CASSLALRQGLEAFF
TRBV12-3/TRBV12-4 CASSSGANYGYTF
TRBV6-5 CASSYLAAADSPLHF
TRBV25-1 CASSGYVGTGGREQYF
TRBV7-9 CASSSTRGGSQPQHF
TRBV4-2 CASSQTPGQGDEKLFF
TRBV6-5 CASSYDLGGTEAFF
TRBV23-1 CAAGWDEAFF
TRBV5-1 CASSPPYSGVYNEQFF
TRBV29-1 CSVDIGNTIYF
TRBV5-4 CASSSQGQPTGYTF
TRBV29-1 CSVARNTEAFF